This TCR beta chain is drawn from a study of T cell responses to AZD1222 COVID-19 vaccine. Study at large: Researchers grouped second doses given at about 4 or about 12 weeks into one pool. General study results and limits: The donor cohort was predominantly white British with a female majority, and clonal diversity may have been underestimated.

Turning to this clone: The antigen remains undetermined.

Assay: immunoSEQ multiplex PCR; the TCRdb copy retains only in-frame clones and omits some. Among roughly 96,000 clones listed, roughly 90% were seen once. Losses at the gene ends were 4 bases for V and 0 bases for J; bases not matched to a gene: 4. CDR1 and CDR2 from the germline V gene are KGHSH and LQKENI. The CDR3 is made up of 16 amino acids. The source material was peripheral blood, sampled on day 0 of AZD1222 vaccination. The V gene is TRBV18, the J gene TRBJ2-7, with TRBD2 matching over 12 bases. The origin of this receptor is an adult in good health. The CDR3 DNA sequence: TGTGCCAGCTCACTCGGACTAGCGGGACCCTCCTACGAGCAGTACTTC. It translates to CASSLGLAGPSYEQYF.